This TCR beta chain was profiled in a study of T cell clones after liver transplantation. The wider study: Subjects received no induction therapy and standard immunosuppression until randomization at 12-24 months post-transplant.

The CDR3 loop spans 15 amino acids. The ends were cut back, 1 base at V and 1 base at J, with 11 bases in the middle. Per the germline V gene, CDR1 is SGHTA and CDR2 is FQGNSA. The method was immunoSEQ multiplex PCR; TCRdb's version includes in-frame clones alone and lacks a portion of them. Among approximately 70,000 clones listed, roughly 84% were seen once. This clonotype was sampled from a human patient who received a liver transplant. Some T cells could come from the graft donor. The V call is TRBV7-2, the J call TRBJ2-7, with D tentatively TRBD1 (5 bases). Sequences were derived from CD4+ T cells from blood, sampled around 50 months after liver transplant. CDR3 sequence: CASSLVLAGSYEQYF. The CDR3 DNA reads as TGTGCCAGCAGCTTAGTCCTGGCAGGGTCCTACGAGCAGTACTTC. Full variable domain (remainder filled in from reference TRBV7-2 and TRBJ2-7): GAGVSQSPSNKVTEKGKDVELRCDPISGHTALYWYRQSLGQGLEFLIYFQGNSAPDKSGLPSDRFSAERTGGSVSTLTIQRTQQEDSAVYLCASSLVLAGSYEQYFGPGTRLTVT.